The 8 T cell receptor beta chains below come from one sample, sequenced in a study of CD8 T cells in Susac syndrome. RNA amounts of about 0.45 to 1 ug underwent reverse transcription with random hexamers. MiXCR, run by TCRdb on the immunoSEQ multiplex PCR reads, gives a single entry per CDR3 protein. The data hold 15,000 to 20,000 distinct CDR3 sequences, with approximately 95% observed a single time. The source material was CD8+ T cells from PBMCs. These receptors were taken from a human donor in good health.

This chain uses TRBV7-9 with TRBJ2-1; 9 bases are a match to TRBD2. This CDR3 contains 18 residues. Germline loops: CDR1 SEHNR, CDR2 FQNEAQ (reference sequence). Trimming removed 1 base from V and 5 bases from J; junction bases left unmatched: 12. CDR3 sequence: CASSLVAGDLHLHNEQFF. The CDR3 DNA is TGTGCCAGCAGCTTAGTAGCGGGAGACCTCCATCTCCACAATGAGCAGTTCTTC.

The V and J genes are TRBV12-3 or TRBV12-4 and TRBJ2-1, with unresolved D. V shed 4 bases and J shed 6 bases, with 22 bases lying between them. CDR3 size: 17 residues. The CDR3 is CASSSPIPGVVANEQFF. CDR3 coding DNA: TGTGCCAGCAGTTCCCCCATCCCGGGTGTCGTGGCCAATGAGCAGTTCTTC.

The rearrangement joins TRBV6-4 to TRBJ2-3; D remains ambiguous. Germline CDR1 MRHNA, CDR2 SNTAGT. The CDR3 totals 14 residues. Trimming removed 3 bases at V and 4 bases at J, with 11 bases between. CDR3 protein: CASSESREADTQYF. The CDR3 DNA follows: TGTGCCAGCAGTGAATCTAGAGAGGCAGATACGCAGTATTTT.

The sample holds one count of this clonotype. V gene TRBV29-1 combines with J gene TRBJ2-5; TRBD2 might be the D (6 bases). Germline CDR1 reads SQVTM; CDR2 reads ANQGSEA. V lost 1 base and J lost 4, with 22 bases in between. The length of the CDR3 is 17 residues. CDR3 residues: CSVEAVSRQGLLETQYF. The CDR3 nucleotides are TGCAGCGTTGAAGCCGTGAGCCGCCAGGGACTTCTAGAGACCCAGTACTTC.

In its sample, this clonotype was seen a few times. The gene calls are TRBV29-1 and TRBJ2-2; possibly TRBD1 for D (6 bases). Trimming cost V 4 bases and J 3 bases, with 9 bases left between them. Germline V gene sequence: CDR1 SQVTM, CDR2 ANQGSEA. The CDR3 sequence is 13 residues long. CDR3 coding DNA: TGCAGCGTTGGCAGGGGCGACACCGGGGAGCTGTTTTTT. This encodes CSVGRGDTGELFF.

The J gene is TRBJ2-3, the V gene TRBV27; D is unclear. The CDR3 is made up of 13 amino acids. Germline CDR1 is MNHEY and CDR2 is SMNVEV (reference sequence). V shed 3 bases and J shed 7 bases, with 11 bases lying between them. The CDR3 DNA reads TGTGCCAGCAGTTTCGGCGGTCAGTATACGCAGTATTTT. Translating it yields CASSFGGQYTQYF.

In DNA form, the CDR3 reads TGTGCCACCAGCAGAGCTAAGAGCGGGCACAATGAGCAGTTCTTC. Translating gives CATSRAKSGHNEQFF. The chain carries TRBV15 and TRBJ2-1; TRBD2 is a possible D gene (6 bases). The CDR3 has 15 amino acids. Germline values: CDR1 LNHNV, CDR2 YYDKDF (reference sequence). V was trimmed by 1 base and J by 5 bases, leaving 12 bases between them. Variable domain in full (rest from reference TRBV15 and TRBJ2-1): DAMVIQNPRYQVTQFGKPVTLSCSQTLNHNVMYWYQQKSSQAPKLLFHYYDKDFNNEADTPDNFQSRRPNTSFCFLDIRSPGLGDTAMYLCATSRAKSGHNEQFFGPGTRLTVL.

This chain links TRBV30 with TRBJ2-3; D unresolved. The germline CDR1 and CDR2 sequences are GTSNPN and SVGIG (reference sequence). The CDR3 totals 13 residues. Deletions cut 1 base from V and 2 bases from J, with 7 bases between. The CDR3 DNA follows: TGTGCCTGGAGTGCGGGCGACACAGATACGCAGTATTTT. This encodes CAWSAGDTDTQYF.